The T cell receptor (beta chain) described here comes from a study of T-cell memory formation after mild COVID-19. Study overall: Most TCR clusters belonged to a single donor.

The CDR3 totals 14 residues. The germline CDR1 and CDR2 sequences are KGHDR and SFDVKD. Trimming removed 1 base at V and 5 bases at J, with 10 bases between. UMIs and sample barcodes were carried by the TCR alpha and TCR beta cDNA libraries that 5'RACE produced using constant-segment primers. MiXCR, run by TCRdb on the 5' RACE reads, gives a single entry per CDR3 protein. This sample yields some 260,000 distinct CDR3 sequences, of which about a sixth are seen a single time; 3.5% belongs to the top ten. General study points: Unconfirmed was the SARS-CoV-2 specificity of second-wave clones that peaked on day 37. Clones shrinking from day 15 to 85 showed even CD4/CD8 mixes; later expanders tilted CD4+.

Notes on this clonotype: Its antigen remains unknown.

The rearrangement uses TRBV24-1 and TRBJ2-5; D is unresolved. The sequencing sample was made of PBMCs or a T cell subset sorted from them (not recorded which). The sequence came from a young man who had mild COVID-19 (a few samples of this study predate the infection). Cell type and time point are not known. DNA for the CDR3: TGTGCCACCAGTGATTTAGGAGCACGGGAGACCCAGTACTTC. Encoded protein: CATSDLGARETQYF.